Listed below are T cell receptor beta chains from one sample, sequenced in a study of blood T cell repertoires in COVID-19. The assay was immunoSEQ multiplex PCR, and TCRdb's table has in-frame clones only and misses some. The data show 150,000 to 200,000 clones, with approximately 80% seen just once and roughly 13% held by the top ten. Sample: peripheral blood. The receptors come from a man between 65 and 85 years old who had recovered from COVID-19. Both conserved end residues are part of each CDR3. The D gene is left open where the match is weak. Size is omitted from some rows. Given values are once, few, many or a class for expanded clones.

>TRBV4-2|TRBD2|17|-|TRBJ2-1
CASSQGVSGRRRNEQFF
TGTGCCAGCAGCCAAGGTGTTAGCGGGAGGCGGAGAAATGAGCAGTTCTTC
>TRBV1|-|18|-|TRBJ2-3
CTSSDVPSAGRTRDTQYF
TGCACCAGCAGCGACGTGCCATCCGCGGGGCGGACGAGGGATACGCAGTATTTT
>TRBV7-9|TRBD1|13|-|TRBJ2-7
CASSGTVSYEQYF
TGTGCCAGCAGCGGGACAGTCTCCTACGAGCAGTACTTC
>TRBV12-3/TRBV12-4|TRBD2|13|once|TRBJ2-2
CASRGGRTGELFF
TGTGCCAGCCGCGGCGGGAGGACCGGGGAGCTGTTTTTT
>TRBV4-3|-|16|few|TRBJ2-3
CASSQDWQGGTDTQYF
TGCGCCAGCAGCCAAGATTGGCAGGGTGGCACAGATACGCAGTATTTT
>TRBV7-3|TRBD1|15|-|TRBJ2-2
CASRSGTGSTGELFF
TGTGCCAGCAGGTCCGGGACAGGGAGCACCGGGGAGCTGTTTTTT
>TRBV11-2|-|14|-|TRBJ2-5
CASSLGRLQETQYF
TGTGCCAGCAGCTTAGGAAGACTGCAAGAGACCCAGTACTTC
>TRBV7-8|TRBD2|15|-|TRBJ2-1
CASSFGSGAYNEQFF
TGTGCCAGCAGCTTTGGTAGCGGGGCTTACAATGAGCAGTTCTTC
>TRBV24-1|TRBD1|17|-|TRBJ2-6
CATSGTTGATGANVLTF
TGTGCCACCAGTGGAACGACAGGGGCGACTGGGGCCAACGTCCTGACTTTC
>TRBV5-1|TRBD1|15|-|TRBJ2-2
CASSLARQGRQELFF
TGCGCCAGCAGCTTGGCCCGACAGGGCCGACAGGAGCTGTTTTTT
>TRBV11-2|TRBD2|16|-|TRBJ2-5
CASSSFLAGGIETQYF
TGTGCCAGCAGCTCCTTCCTAGCGGGAGGTATAGAGACCCAGTACTTC
>TRBV5-4|TRBD1|13|-|TRBJ2-7
CASSPDRVGEQYF
TGTGCCAGCAGCCCGGACAGGGTTGGCGAGCAGTACTTC
>TRBV5-6|TRBD2|15|-|TRBJ2-2
CASSLVGRARGELFF
TGTGCCAGCAGCTTGGTAGGGAGGGCCCGGGGGGAGCTGTTTTTT
>TRBV29-1|-|15|-|TRBJ2-1
CSVELPFRESNEQFF
TGCAGCGTTGAGCTCCCATTCCGGGAGTCTAATGAGCAGTTCTTC
>TRBV6-5|-|15|-|TRBJ2-3
CASRLQGVLPDTQYF
TGTGCCAGCAGACTGCAAGGAGTTCTGCCAGATACGCAGTATTTT
>TRBV2|-|15|once|TRBJ2-1
CASSSIRGSYNEQFF
TGTGCCAGCAGTTCCATCAGGGGCTCCTACAATGAGCAGTTCTTC
>TRBV12-3/TRBV12-4|-|13|few|TRBJ1-2
CASRLQPNYGYTF
TGTGCCAGCCGATTACAGCCAAACTATGGCTACACCTTC
>TRBV28|TRBD1|16|-|TRBJ1-1
CASTRNPGTGRTEAFF
TGTGCCAGCACCCGGAATCCCGGGACAGGCCGCACTGAAGCTTTCTTT
>TRBV29-1|TRBD1|12|-|TRBJ1-2
CSGTDMDYGYTF
TGCAGTGGGACAGATATGGACTATGGCTACACCTTC
>TRBV7-8|TRBD1|15|-|TRBJ1-1
CASSLVQGAGTEAFF
TGTGCCAGCAGCTTAGTGCAGGGGGCGGGTACTGAAGCTTTCTTT
>TRBV6-1|TRBD2|16|-|TRBJ2-5
CASSEGGSGRGETQYF
TGTGCCAGCAGTGAAGGGGGTAGCGGGAGAGGGGAGACCCAGTACTTC
>TRBV29-1|TRBD2|17|-|TRBJ2-3
CSAGGTSGVGSTDTQYF
TGCAGCGCTGGGGGGACTAGCGGGGTCGGGAGCACAGATACGCAGTATTTT
>TRBV10-2|TRBD2|14|-|TRBJ2-7
CASIESSGRFEQYF
TGCGCCAGCATCGAGTCTAGCGGGAGGTTCGAGCAGTACTTC
>TRBV2|-|14|-|TRBJ2-7
CASARRGKNYEQYF
TGTGCCAGCGCCCGGCGCGGGAAGAACTACGAGCAGTACTTC
>TRBV5-4|-|16|few|TRBJ2-6
CASSSGQGGGANVLTF
TGTGCCAGCAGCTCTGGGCAGGGTGGTGGGGCCAACGTCCTGACTTTC
>TRBV7-9|TRBD2|13|-|TRBJ2-7
CASMQGSGAEQYF
TGTGCCAGCATGCAGGGTAGCGGGGCCGAGCAGTACTTC
>TRBV6-5|TRBD1|14|-|TRBJ2-7
CASSLTGNSYEQYF
TGTGCCAGCAGTTTGACAGGGAACTCCTACGAGCAGTACTTC
>TRBV20-1|-|13|few|TRBJ1-1
CSASGYSWTEAFF
TGCAGTGCTAGTGGGTATAGTTGGACTGAAGCTTTCTTT
>TRBV28|TRBD1|15|-|TRBJ1-1
CASSSGGTLSTEAFF
TGTGCCAGCAGTTCAGGGGGTACTTTGAGCACTGAAGCTTTCTTT